This T cell receptor (beta chain) was observed in a study of blood T cell repertoires in COVID-19. Looking at the study overall: COVID-19 samples collected from the United States, Italy and Spain covered acute and convalescent phases. The cDNA or gDNA used as material had been derived from T cells, B-cell-depleted T cells, or PBMCs.

Per the study methods: Amplification from reference gene primers served as the basis for estimated nucleated cell counts. Only in-frame clones appear in the TCRdb table, and some are missing; sequencing was by immunoSEQ multiplex PCR. V, J and clone size were drawn from that table, and D and trimming were deduced from the DNA. The table includes about 180,000 clones, approximately 88% detected once. Recruited during active infection, patients (from Seattle) were subsequently followed longitudinally. Trimming took 1 base from V and 6 from J; bases not matched to a gene: 6. The CDR3 runs to 15 residues. The germline CDR1 and CDR2 sequences are SGHVS and FQNEAQ. This clone is a singleton in its sample.

The chain recombines TRBV7-8 with TRBJ1-2, with 9 nucleotides matching TRBD1. The sequencing sample was made of peripheral blood. The TCR sequence derives from a woman aged 40 to 50 with COVID-19, enrolled during active disease. CDR3 protein: CASSLGDRVGDGYTF. CDR3 nucleotide sequence: TGTGCCAGCAGCTTAGGGGACAGGGTGGGAGATGGCTACACCTTC.